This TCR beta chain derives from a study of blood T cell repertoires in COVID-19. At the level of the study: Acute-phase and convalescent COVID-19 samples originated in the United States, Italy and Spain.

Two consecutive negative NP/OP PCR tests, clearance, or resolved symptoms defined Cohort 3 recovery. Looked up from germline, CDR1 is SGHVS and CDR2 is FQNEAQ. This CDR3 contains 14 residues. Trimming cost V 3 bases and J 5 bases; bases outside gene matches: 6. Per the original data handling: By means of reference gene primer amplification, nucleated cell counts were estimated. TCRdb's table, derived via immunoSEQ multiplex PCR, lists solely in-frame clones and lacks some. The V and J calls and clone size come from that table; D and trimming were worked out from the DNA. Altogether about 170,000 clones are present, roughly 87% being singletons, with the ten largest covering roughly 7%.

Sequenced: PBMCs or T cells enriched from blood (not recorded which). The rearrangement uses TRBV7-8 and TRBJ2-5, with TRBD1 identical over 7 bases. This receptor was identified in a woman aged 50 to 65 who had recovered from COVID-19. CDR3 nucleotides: TGTGCCAGCAGCTTCCAGACAGGGAAGGAGACCCAGTACTTC. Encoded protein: CASSFQTGKETQYF.